Below, one T cell receptor (beta chain) is given with its context. Its cognate antigen is unknown. This sample was taken from a study of neoadjuvant nivolumab and ipilimumab in lung cancer. Study at large: Nivolumab 3 mg/kg was given days 1, 15 and 29, plus ipilimumab 1 mg/kg day 1 in combination. General observations from the study: Compared with tumor-adjacent uninvolved lung, resected tumors showed greater richness and clonality. TCR receptors were sequenced in few samples.

Trimming removed 4 bases at V and 1 base at J, with 7 bases between. This CDR3 region has 12 residues. Germline V gene data show CDR1 as SQVTM and CDR2 as ANQGSEA. Produced via immunoSEQ multiplex PCR; TCRdb's table is partial and in-frame only. The data show some 26,000 clones, roughly four fifths seen once. The V call is TRBV29-1, the J call TRBJ1-1, with D hard to call. The TCR comes from an adult with non-small cell lung cancer. The source material was tumor tissue, sampled after neoadjuvant nivolumab, alone or with ipilimumab, at or shortly before surgery. CDR3 sequence: CSVGQGNTEAFF. As DNA, the CDR3 is TGCAGCGTTGGGCAAGGGAACACTGAAGCTTTCTTT.